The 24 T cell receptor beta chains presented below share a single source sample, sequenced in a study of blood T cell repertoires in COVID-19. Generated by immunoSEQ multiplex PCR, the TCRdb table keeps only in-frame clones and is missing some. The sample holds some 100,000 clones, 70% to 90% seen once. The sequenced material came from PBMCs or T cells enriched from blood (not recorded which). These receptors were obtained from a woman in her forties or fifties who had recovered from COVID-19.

CDR3 coding DNA: TGTGCCACCAGTGACCCCTTCCTCGGGACAGGGGCCACCAATGAGCAGTTCTTC. Translating it yields CATSDPFLGTGATNEQFF. The chain is built from TRBV24-1 and TRBJ2-1; 10 bases map to TRBD1. The CDR3 length is 18 residues. V shed 4 bases and J 6 bases; nucleotides not matched to a gene: 14. The V gene's germline CDR1 is KGHDR and CDR2 SFDVKD.

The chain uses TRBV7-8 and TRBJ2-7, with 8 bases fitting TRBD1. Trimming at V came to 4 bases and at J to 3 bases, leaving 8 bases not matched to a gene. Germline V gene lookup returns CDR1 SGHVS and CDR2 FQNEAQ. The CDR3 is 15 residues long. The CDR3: CASSSPRDRNYEQYF. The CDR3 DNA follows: TGTGCCAGCAGCTCCCCCCGGGACAGGAACTACGAGCAGTACTTC.

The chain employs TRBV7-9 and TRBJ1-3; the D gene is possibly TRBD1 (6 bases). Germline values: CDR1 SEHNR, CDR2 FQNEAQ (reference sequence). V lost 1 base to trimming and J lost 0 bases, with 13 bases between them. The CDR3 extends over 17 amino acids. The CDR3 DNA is TGTGCCAGCAGCTTAGGGAGCGGGACAAACTCTGGAAACACCATATATTTT. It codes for CASSLGSGTNSGNTIYF.

Here the CDR3 DNA reads TGTGCCAGCAGCTCCCGCGGGACGGGACGAATGAACGAGCAGTACTTC. Its protein product is CASSSRGTGRMNEQYF. The chain carries TRBV9 and TRBJ2-7; perhaps TRBD2 as D (6 bases). The CDR3 has 16 residues. Germline V gives CDR1 SGDLS, CDR2 YYNGEE. Trimming took 4 bases from V and 5 from J, leaving 22 bases between them.

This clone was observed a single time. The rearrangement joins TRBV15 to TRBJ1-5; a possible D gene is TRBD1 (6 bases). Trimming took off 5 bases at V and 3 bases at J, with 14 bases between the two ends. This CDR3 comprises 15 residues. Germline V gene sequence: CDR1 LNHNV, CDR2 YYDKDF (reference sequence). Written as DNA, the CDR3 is TGTGCCACCAGCCCGTCAGGGGACCCCAATCAGCCCCAGCATTTT. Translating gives CATSPSGDPNQPQHF. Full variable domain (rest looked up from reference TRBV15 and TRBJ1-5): DAMVIQNPRYQVTQFGKPVTLSCSQTLNHNVMYWYQQKSSQAPKLLFHYYDKDFNNEADTPDNFQSRRPNTSFCFLDIRSPGLGDTAMYLCATSPSGDPNQPQHFGDGTRLSIL.

The CDR3 DNA reads as TGTGCCAGCAGTAAATCGGGGAAATCCTCTGGAAACACCATATATTTT. Its protein is CASSKSGKSSGNTIYF. V gene TRBV25-1 combines with J gene TRBJ1-3, with D uncertain. CDR3 length: 16 residues. Germline CDR1 MGHDK, CDR2 SYGVNS. V lost 5 bases, J lost 0 bases, and 14 bases lay in between.

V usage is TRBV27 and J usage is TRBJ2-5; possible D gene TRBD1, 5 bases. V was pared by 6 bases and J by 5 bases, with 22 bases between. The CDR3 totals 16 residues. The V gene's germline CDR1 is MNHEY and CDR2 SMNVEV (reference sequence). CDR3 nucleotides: TGTGCCAGCAGAAAATTGCGACAGTCTATAATGGAGACCCAGTACTTC. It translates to CASRKLRQSIMETQYF.

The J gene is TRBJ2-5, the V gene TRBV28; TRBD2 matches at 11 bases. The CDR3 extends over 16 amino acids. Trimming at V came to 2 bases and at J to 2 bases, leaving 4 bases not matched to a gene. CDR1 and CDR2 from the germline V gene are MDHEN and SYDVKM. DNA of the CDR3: TGTGCCAGCAGTTTAAGTCCTAGCGGGGGGCAAGAGACCCAGTACTTC. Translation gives CASSLSPSGGQETQYF.

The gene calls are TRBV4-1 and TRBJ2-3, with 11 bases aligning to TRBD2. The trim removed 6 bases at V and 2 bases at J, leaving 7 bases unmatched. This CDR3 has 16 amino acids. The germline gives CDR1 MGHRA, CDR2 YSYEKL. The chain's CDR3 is CASSRLTSGATDTQYF. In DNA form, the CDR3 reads TGCGCCAGCAGTCGTCTGACTAGCGGGGCCACAGATACGCAGTATTTT.

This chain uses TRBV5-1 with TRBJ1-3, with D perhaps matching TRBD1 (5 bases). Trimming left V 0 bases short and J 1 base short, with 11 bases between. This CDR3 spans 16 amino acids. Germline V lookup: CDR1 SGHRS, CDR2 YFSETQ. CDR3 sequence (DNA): TGCGCCAGCAGCTTGGATACTGGGACTTCTGGAAACACCATATATTTT. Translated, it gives CASSLDTGTSGNTIYF.

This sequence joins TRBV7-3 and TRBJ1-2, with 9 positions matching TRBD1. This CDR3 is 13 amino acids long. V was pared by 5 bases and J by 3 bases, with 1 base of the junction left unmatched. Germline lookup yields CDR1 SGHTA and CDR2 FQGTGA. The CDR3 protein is CASSRTGDYGYTF. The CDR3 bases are TGTGCCAGCAGCCGGACAGGGGACTATGGCTACACCTTC. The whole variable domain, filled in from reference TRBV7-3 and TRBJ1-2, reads GAGVSQTPSNKVTEKGKYVELRCDPISGHTALYWYRQSLGQGPEFLIYFQGTGAADDSGLPNDRFFAVRPEGSVSTLKIQRTERGDSAVYLCASSRTGDYGYTFGSGTRLTVV.

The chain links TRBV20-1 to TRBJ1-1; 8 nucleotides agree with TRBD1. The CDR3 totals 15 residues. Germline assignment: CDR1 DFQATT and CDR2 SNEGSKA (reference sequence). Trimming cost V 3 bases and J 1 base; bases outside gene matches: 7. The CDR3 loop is CSASGSGGRNTEAFF. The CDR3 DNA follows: TGCAGTGCTAGTGGGTCAGGGGGCAGGAACACTGAAGCTTTCTTT.

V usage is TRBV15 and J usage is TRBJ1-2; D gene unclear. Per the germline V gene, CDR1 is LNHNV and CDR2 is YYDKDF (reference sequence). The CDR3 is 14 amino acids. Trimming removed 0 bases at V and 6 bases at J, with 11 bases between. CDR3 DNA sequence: TGTGCCACCAGCAGAGATGGGCGGGCTGATGGCTACACCTTC. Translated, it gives CATSRDGRADGYTF.

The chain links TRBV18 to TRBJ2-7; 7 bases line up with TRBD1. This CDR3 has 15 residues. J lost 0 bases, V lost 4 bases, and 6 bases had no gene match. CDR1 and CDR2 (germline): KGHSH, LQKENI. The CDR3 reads CASSQPGQTSYEQYF. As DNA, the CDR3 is TGTGCCAGCTCACAACCGGGACAGACCTCCTACGAGCAGTACTTC.

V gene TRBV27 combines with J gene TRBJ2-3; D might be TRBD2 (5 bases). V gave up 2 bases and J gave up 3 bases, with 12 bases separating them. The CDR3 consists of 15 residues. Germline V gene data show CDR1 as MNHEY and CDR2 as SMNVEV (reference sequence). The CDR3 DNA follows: TGTGCCAGCAGTTTACGAGGGCCGGGTACAGATACGCAGTATTTT. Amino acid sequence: CASSLRGPGTDTQYF.

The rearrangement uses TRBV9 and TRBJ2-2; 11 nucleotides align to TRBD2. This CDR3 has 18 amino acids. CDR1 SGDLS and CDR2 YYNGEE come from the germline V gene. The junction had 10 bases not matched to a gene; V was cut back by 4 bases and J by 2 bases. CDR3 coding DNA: TGTGCCAGCAGCATCACCCTGGGGACTAGCGGAAACACCGGGGAGCTGTTTTTT. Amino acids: CASSITLGTSGNTGELFF.

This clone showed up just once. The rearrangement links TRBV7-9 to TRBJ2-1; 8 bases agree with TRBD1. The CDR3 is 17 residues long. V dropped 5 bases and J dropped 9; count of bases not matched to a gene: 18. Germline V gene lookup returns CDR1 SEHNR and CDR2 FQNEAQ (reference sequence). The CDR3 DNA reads TGTGCCAGCAGCAAAATAAGGGGCAGGGGGCTTCAGGGTGAGCAGTTCTTC. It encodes CASSKIRGRGLQGEQFF. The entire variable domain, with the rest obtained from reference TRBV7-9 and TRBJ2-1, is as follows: DTGVSQNPRHKITKRGQNVTFRCDPISEHNRLYWYRQTLGQGPEFLTYFQNEAQLEKSRLLSDRFSAERPKGSFSTLEIQRTEQGDSAMYLCASSKIRGRGLQGEQFFGPGTRLTVL.

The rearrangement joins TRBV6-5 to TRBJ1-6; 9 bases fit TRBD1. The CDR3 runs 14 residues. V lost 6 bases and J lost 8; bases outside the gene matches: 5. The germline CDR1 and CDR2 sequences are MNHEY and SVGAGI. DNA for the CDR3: TGTGCCAGCAGCGACAGGGGGAAACATTCACCCCTCCACTTT. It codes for CASSDRGKHSPLHF.

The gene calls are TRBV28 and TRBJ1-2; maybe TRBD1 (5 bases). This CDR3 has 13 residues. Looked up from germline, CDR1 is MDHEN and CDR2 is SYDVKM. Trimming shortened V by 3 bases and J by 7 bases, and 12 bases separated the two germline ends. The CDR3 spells CASSLGQGGGYTF. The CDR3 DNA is TGTGCCAGCAGTTTGGGGCAGGGAGGTGGCTACACCTTC.

In nucleotides, the CDR3 is TGTGCCAGCAGTTTATCGACAGGGGGCGGTGAGCAGTTCTTC. Its translation is CASSLSTGGGEQFF. This chain uses TRBV28 with TRBJ2-1, with TRBD1 identical over 10 bases. J lost 9 bases, V lost 1 base, and 3 bases had no gene match. CDR1 and CDR2 (germline): MDHEN, SYDVKM. This CDR3 spans 14 amino acids.

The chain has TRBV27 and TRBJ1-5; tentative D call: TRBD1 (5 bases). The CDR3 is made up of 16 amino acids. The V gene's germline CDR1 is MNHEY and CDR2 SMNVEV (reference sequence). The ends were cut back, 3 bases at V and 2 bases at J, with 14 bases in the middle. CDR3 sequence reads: CASSLRTGVGNQPQHF. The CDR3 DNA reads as TGTGCCAGCAGTTTGCGGACGGGGGTGGGCAATCAGCCCCAGCATTTT.

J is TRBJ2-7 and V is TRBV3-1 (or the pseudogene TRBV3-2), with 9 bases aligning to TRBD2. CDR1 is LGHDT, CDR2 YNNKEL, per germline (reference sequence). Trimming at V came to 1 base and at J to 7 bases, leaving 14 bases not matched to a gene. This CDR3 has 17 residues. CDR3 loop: CASSQGRVSGSSGEQYF. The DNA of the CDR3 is TGTGCCAGCAGCCAAGGAAGGGTTAGCGGGAGCTCGGGGGAGCAGTACTTC.

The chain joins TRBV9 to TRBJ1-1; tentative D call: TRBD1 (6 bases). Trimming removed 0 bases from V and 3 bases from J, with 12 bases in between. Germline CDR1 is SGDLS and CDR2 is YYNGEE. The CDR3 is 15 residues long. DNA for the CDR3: TGTGCCAGCAGCGTAGCACAGGGCTATGACACTGAAGCTTTCTTT. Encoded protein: CASSVAQGYDTEAFF.

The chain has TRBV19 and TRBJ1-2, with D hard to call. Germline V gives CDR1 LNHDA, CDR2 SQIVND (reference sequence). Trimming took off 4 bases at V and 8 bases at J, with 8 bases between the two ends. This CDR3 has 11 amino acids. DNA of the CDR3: TGTGCCAGTAGTAGCCCGGGAGGCTACACCTTC. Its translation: CASSSPGGYTF. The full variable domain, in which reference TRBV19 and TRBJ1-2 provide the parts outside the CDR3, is DGGITQSPKYLFRKEGQNVTLSCEQNLNHDAMYWYRQDPGQGLRLIYYSQIVNDFQKGDIAEGYSVSREKKESFPLTVTSAQKNPTAFYLCASSSPGGYTFGSGTRLTVV.